One and the same sample provided the 31 T cell receptor beta chains below, sequenced in a study of CD8+CD57+ T cells in acquired aplastic anemia (dated by TCRdb to 2016 to 2019). The sequencing machine was an Illumina HiSeq 2000. TCR beta VDJ combination and CDR3 sequence profiling used genomic DNA as the template. TCRdb applied fastp at Q25 and MiXCR to the public reads, then kept only in-frame beta chains. Entries that share a CDR3 protein sequence are merged under the most common genes and DNA. The sample yields a few hundred thousand distinct CDR3 sequences; roughly 64% were counted once. 4% of the sample is taken by the ten largest. The sequenced sample was sorted CD4+, CD8+, or CD8+CD57+ T cells (not recorded which) from PBMCs. These receptors came from a human donor in good health, serving as a control.

Concerning this clonotype: A read error may produce the germline difference seen at one junction end. The rearrangement links TRBV20-1 to TRBJ1-4; no clear D gene. Germline CDR1 DFQATT, CDR2 SNEGSKA (reference sequence). This CDR3 comprises 11 residues. The CDR3 nucleotides read TGCAGTGCTAGGGAGGGCCCTAACACTGTTTTT. This encodes CSAREGPNTVF.

This clonotype came up a few times. The CDR3 region is CSSLSGGSTDTQYF. As DNA, the CDR3 is TGCAGCTCCCTTTCGGGGGGGAGCACAGATACGCAGTATTTT. This chain joins TRBV29-1 and TRBJ2-3; 8 nucleotides line up with TRBD2. Germline values: CDR1 SQVTM, CDR2 ANQGSEA. The CDR3 loop spans 14 amino acids. The V gene end was trimmed by 8 bases and the J gene end by 0 bases; junction bases not matched to a gene: 7.

The table lists this clonotype with a few counts. This chain joins TRBV29-1 and TRBJ2-7; TRBD2 matches at 10 bases. The CDR3 sequence is 14 residues long. Trimming removed 4 bases from V and 1 base from J; junction bases left unmatched: 4. Germline V lookup: CDR1 SQVTM, CDR2 ANQGSEA. CDR3 nucleotide sequence: TGCAGCGTTGTAAGGACTAGCGGTTCCTACGAGCAGTACTTC. Translated: CSVVRTSGSYEQYF.

Concerning this clonotype itself: The junction departs from the called germline gene at one end, perhaps through a read error. V and J are TRBV7-3 and TRBJ2-3, with TRBD2 identical over 7 bases. The CDR3 is 15 residues long. CDR1 and CDR2 (germline): SGHTA, FQGTGA. CDR3 loop: CASSLVGGGLPTEYF. For the CDR3, the DNA is TGTGCCAGCAGCTTGGTGGGGGGGGGTCTGCCTACGGAGTATTTT. Together with reference TRBV7-3 and TRBJ2-3, the CDR3 gives the full variable domain: GAGVSQTPSNKVTEKGKYVELRCDPISGHTALYWYRQSLGQGPEFLIYFQGTGAADDSGLPNDRFFAVRPEGSVSTLKIQRTERGDSAVYLCASSLVGGGLPTEYFGPGTRLTVL.

The chain carries TRBV11-2 and TRBJ1-1; D gene unclear. Germline V gene sequence: CDR1 SGHAT, CDR2 FQNNGV. The CDR3 contains 15 residues. The ends were cut back, 0 bases at V and 2 bases at J, with 10 bases in the middle. The CDR3: CASSLDRADNTEAFF. CDR3 sequence (DNA): TGTGCCAGCAGCTTAGATCGGGCGGATAACACTGAAGCTTTCTTT.

There are many counts of this clonotype. Mismatch with germline at one junction end may stem from a read error. V and J are TRBV20-1 and TRBJ1-1; D is unresolved. The CDR3 contains 12 residues. Germline V gene data show CDR1 as DFQATT and CDR2 as SNEGSKA (reference sequence). CDR3 sequence reads: CSARSPNTGAFF. In DNA, the CDR3 is TGCAGTGCTAGGTCCCCGAACACTGGAGCTTTCTTT.

This clonotype was detected only once. The chain couples TRBV20-1 to TRBJ1-5, with TRBD1 as a possible D gene (6 bases). Germline V gene lookup returns CDR1 DFQATT and CDR2 SNEGSKA (reference sequence). The CDR3 covers 16 residues. Trimming pared 3 bases from V and 3 bases from J, leaving 18 bases between. CDR3 DNA sequence: TGCAGTGCTAGGGGGGCAACAGATACGCACAATCAGCCCCAGCATTTT. Translating gives CSARGATDTHNQPQHF.

This clonotype occurred many times. Here the CDR3 DNA reads TGCAGTGGCGTGGAGGACAGTGAGGCCAATGAGCAGTTCTTC. Translating it yields CSGVEDSEANEQFF. This chain connects TRBV20-1 to TRBJ2-1, with D possibly matching TRBD1 (6 bases). Trimming left V 7 bases short and J 6 bases short, with 19 bases between. The CDR3 sequence is 14 residues long. Germline lookup yields CDR1 DFQATT and CDR2 SNEGSKA (reference sequence).

This clonotype came up once. The CDR3 does not close with the conserved phenylalanine or tryptophan, likely indicating a read error. Because the CDR3's place on the DNA is in doubt, the DNA is left out and the CDR3 is given as listed by TCRdb. This chain connects TRBV10-3 to TRBJ1-2. The CDR3 spans 11 residues, counting both ends. Looked up from germline, CDR1 is ENHRY and CDR2 is SYGVKD. The CDR3 protein is CASSIGCGYTC.

As to this clonotype: Since the CDR3 does not end with the conserved phenylalanine or tryptophan, this likely comes from a read error. No DNA is shown, since the ends of the CDR3 on it are uncertain; the CDR3 is the one TCRdb lists. The chain links TRBV29-1 to TRBJ1-4. Germline CDR1 is SQVTM and CDR2 is ANQGSEA. Ends included, the CDR3 has 14 residues. CDR3 in amino acids: CSGGAGGDTEYFGP.

At least ten counts were recorded for this clonotype. The chain joins TRBV12-5 to TRBJ1-1, with D possibly being TRBD1 (5 bases). Between the trimmed V and J ends, which lost 2 bases and 1 base, there was a span of 11 bases. The germline CDR1 and CDR2 sequences are LGHNT and FRNRAP. The length of the CDR3 is 15 residues. The CDR3 DNA follows: TGTGCTAGTGGTTTGATATTGGGACGGAACACTGAAGCTTTCTTT. The encoded protein is CASGLILGRNTEAFF.

The chain uses TRBV10-3 and TRBJ2-7, with D unresolved. Trimming left V 1 base short and J 9 bases short, with 7 bases between. This CDR3 spans 11 amino acids. CDR1 and CDR2 from the germline V gene are ENHRY and SYGVKD. CDR3 nucleotide sequence: TGTGCCATCAGTGAGTTTGCCGGGCAGTACTTC. Translation gives CAISEFAGQYF.

The rearrangement links TRBV9 to TRBJ2-2, with 13 positions matching TRBD2. Per germline, CDR1 SGDLS and CDR2 YYNGEE. The junction had 7 bases not matched to a gene; V was cut back by 0 bases and J by 11 bases. The CDR3 covers 16 residues. The CDR3 sequence is CASSVGLAGGNYELFF. The CDR3, as DNA: TGTGCCAGCAGCGTAGGACTAGCGGGGGGCAACTACGAGCTGTTTTTT. Filled out from reference TRBV9 and TRBJ2-2, the complete variable domain reads DSGVTQTPKHLITATGQRVTLRCSPRSGDLSVYWYQQSLDQGLQFLIQYYNGEERAKGNILERFSAQQFPDLHSELNLSSLELGDSALYFCASSVGLAGGNYELFFGEGSRLTVL.

The chain couples TRBV9 to TRBJ2-3, with unresolved D. The CDR3 extends over 13 amino acids. The V and J ends lost 4 bases and 5 bases respectively, with 11 bases between them. The germline CDR1 and CDR2 sequences are SGDLS and YYNGEE. The CDR3 region is CASSLRPVDTQYF. The CDR3 bases are TGTGCCAGCAGCCTACGGCCCGTAGATACGCAGTATTTT.

The CDR3 sequence: CAWISSRNYGYTF. CDR3 sequence (DNA): TGTGCCTGGATCTCCTCCAGAAACTATGGCTACACCTTC. The chain is built from TRBV30 and TRBJ1-2, with no clear D. Trimming removed 4 bases from V and 2 bases from J, with 11 bases in between. The CDR3 is 13 residues long. Germline V gene data show CDR1 as GTSNPN and CDR2 as SVGIG (reference sequence).

This chain uses TRBV12-3 or TRBV12-4 with TRBJ2-7, with D possibly TRBD2 on 5 matching bases. This CDR3 is 14 amino acids long. V was trimmed by 7 bases and J by 0 bases, leaving 13 bases between them. The CDR3 region is CASTITGSSYEQYF. The CDR3 region has the DNA TGTGCCAGCACCATTACTGGGAGCTCCTACGAGCAGTACTTC.

This clonotype was recorded at least ten times. CDR3 nucleotides: TGTGCCAGCAGTTCTCGCAGGTTCGGCGGGGGATACTATGGCTACACCTTC. Residues: CASSSRRFGGGYYGYTF. The V and J genes are TRBV12-3 or TRBV12-4 and TRBJ1-2; D may be TRBD1 (5 bases). The CDR3 is 17 residues long. V was cut by 4 bases and J by 3 bases, with 21 bases left in between.

This clonotype was seen ten or more times. This rearrangement joins TRBV12-3 or TRBV12-4 to TRBJ2-3, with D unclear. V lost 7 bases and J lost 2, with 16 bases in between. This CDR3 has 15 residues. The chain's CDR3 is CASTDDFGATDTQYF. In DNA form, the CDR3 reads TGTGCCAGCACCGATGATTTTGGAGCCACAGATACGCAGTATTTT.

About this clonotype: At one boundary the junction diverges from the germline segment, which might be a read error. J is TRBJ2-3 and V is TRBV12-3 or TRBV12-4; 12 positions match TRBD2. This CDR3 region has 16 residues. The CDR3 DNA sequence: TGTGCCACCAGTGACTACCTAGCGGGAGGGCCAGATACGCAGTATTTT. Protein: CATSDYLAGGPDTQYF.

The chain is built from TRBV11-2 and TRBJ1-2; the match to TRBD1 covers 9 bases. The CDR3 consists of 15 residues. From germline, CDR1 is SGHAT and CDR2 FQNNGV. The V and J ends lost 1 base and 8 bases, in that order; junction bases with no gene match: 8. CDR3 in DNA: TGTGCCAGCAGCTTAGGGGGACAGGGATTGCGAGGCTACACCTTC. It encodes CASSLGGQGLRGYTF.

The gene calls are TRBV6-6 and TRBJ2-2; D is perhaps TRBD1 or TRBD2 (6 bases each). The CDR3 totals 16 residues. The V end was cut by 9 bases, the J end by 0 bases, with 17 bases between. Looked up from germline, CDR1 is MNHNY and CDR2 is SVGAGI (reference sequence). CDR3 DNA: TGTGCCAGTAGAGGAGGGGGTCAGCCGAACACCGGGGAGCTGTTTTTT. Amino acid sequence: CASRGGGQPNTGELFF.

To note about this clonotype: A read error is possible here, since a much larger clone lies one base away. Since no conserved phenylalanine or tryptophan closes the CDR3, a read error is the likely cause. The DNA is omitted, as the CDR3 cannot be located on it reliably, and the CDR3 follows TCRdb's listing. The V gene is TRBV7-9, the J gene TRBJ2-5; TRBD2, the table's D call, lacks a check against the DNA. The CDR3 region is 13 residues in length, termini included. CDR1 is SEHNR and CDR2 is FQNEAQ in the germline V gene (reference sequence). The CDR3 spells CASTGRGPSTSGQ.

This clonotype occurred a few times. Just one base apart from a much larger clone, this may be a read error. The chain has TRBV12-3 or TRBV12-4 and TRBJ1-1; tentatively, D is TRBD1 (6 bases). The CDR3 has 16 amino acids. V was trimmed by 5 bases and J by 4 bases, leaving 20 bases between them. DNA of the CDR3: TGTGCCAGCAGTCGCCCAACAGGGCCTCTGAGCACTGAAGCTTTCTTT. It is translated as CASSRPTGPLSTEAFF.

Regarding this clonotype: The junction does not match germline at one end; this may be a read error. This sequence joins TRBV2 and TRBJ1-1; no reliable D call. Germline CDR1 and CDR2: SNHLY and FYNNEI. The CDR3 is 14 residues long. CDR3 region: CASSLGGANSEAFF. CDR3 coding DNA: TGTGCCAGCAGCTTGGGCGGTGCGAACTCTGAAGCTTTCTTT.

This clonotype was seen at least ten times. This chain uses TRBV25-1 with TRBJ2-1; 9 bases line up with TRBD1. V trimming: 4 bases; J trimming: 3 bases; junction bases outside the gene matches: 10. CDR3 size: 17 residues. CDR1 and CDR2 (germline): MGHDK, SYGVNS. CDR3 loop: CASSANSDRGIYNEQFF. The CDR3 coding sequence is TGTGCCAGCAGTGCCAACTCCGACAGGGGGATCTACAATGAGCAGTTCTTC.

V gene TRBV10-1 combines with J gene TRBJ1-1; D gene unclear. Germline V CDR1 and CDR2: WNHNN, SYGVQD (reference sequence). The V end was cut by 0 bases, the J end by 6 bases, with 11 bases between. CDR3 size: 14 residues. The CDR3 DNA follows: TGCGCCAGCAGTGAGTCGGGCCGGAGAGCTGAAGCTTTCTTT. It specifies CASSESGRRAEAFF.

This clonotype was observed a few times. J is TRBJ1-5 and V is TRBV20-1; D is unresolved. CDR3 length equals 15 residues. V shed 5 bases and J shed 0 bases, with 14 bases lying between them. Germline values: CDR1 DFQATT, CDR2 SNEGSKA (reference sequence). The CDR3 is CSAGRTDISNQPQHF. CDR3 DNA sequence: TGCAGTGCTGGAAGAACAGACATTAGCAATCAGCCCCAGCATTTT.

DNA for the CDR3: TGTGCCATCAGTGAAAGGGGCGAGGGGGGAGATACGCAGTATTTT. It yields the protein CAISERGEGGDTQYF. The chain couples TRBV10-3 to TRBJ2-3; perhaps D is TRBD1 or TRBD2 (6 bases each). Germline V gives CDR1 ENHRY, CDR2 SYGVKD. V shed 3 bases and J shed 5 bases, with 15 bases lying between them. The CDR3 loop spans 15 amino acids.

This clonotype has a count of ten or more. The V and J genes are TRBV6-6 and TRBJ1-4; D may be TRBD1 (6 bases). V gave up 5 bases and J gave up 0 bases, with 16 bases separating them. This CDR3 spans 17 amino acids. Germline V CDR1 and CDR2: MNHNY, SVGAGI (reference sequence). CDR3 amino acids: CASSPLGGPATNEKLFF. CDR3 nucleotides: TGTGCCAGCAGTCCCTTGGGGGGCCCTGCAACTAATGAAAAACTGTTTTTT.

With regard to this clonotype: This may stem from a read error, because a much larger clone lies one nucleotide away. In nucleotides, the CDR3 is TGTGCCAGCAGCTGGACAGCTGACAGGGCTCTAGGAGAAGAACTGTTTTTT. It yields the protein CASSWTADRALGEELFF. The chain is built from TRBV7-9 and TRBJ1-4; 7 nucleotides agree with TRBD1. CDR3 length: 17 amino acids. J gave up 12 bases and V 4 bases, and 20 bases lay outside the gene matches. In germline, CDR1 is SEHNR, CDR2 FQNEAQ (reference sequence).

This clonotype was seen ten or more times. V and J are TRBV5-1 and TRBJ1-1, with D unclear. Germline V gives CDR1 SGHRS, CDR2 YFSETQ. Trimming removed 0 bases from V and 1 base from J, with 7 bases in between. The CDR3 spans 14 residues. The chain's CDR3 is CASSLGVWNTEAFF. CDR3 nucleotide sequence: TGCGCCAGCAGCTTGGGGGTTTGGAACACTGAAGCTTTCTTT.